These T cell receptor beta chains were read from a single sample in a study of blood T cell repertoires in COVID-19. The table came from immunoSEQ multiplex PCR; TCRdb's copy has only in-frame clones and leaves some out. The table shows approximately 53,000 clones, with approximately 88% occurring only once. The sequencing input was peripheral blood. Receptor source: a human donor in a cohort sampled during active COVID-19. CDR3s leave out the opening cysteine and the closing phenylalanine or tryptophan.

TRBV9	TRBJ1-6	ASSVAEEEASSYNSPLH
TRBV19	TRBJ1-3	ASSTRQGTGGGNTIY
TRBV6-4	TRBJ2-1	ASSRGGENEQF
TRBV2	TRBJ1-1	ASILGGGGTEAF
TRBV19	TRBJ2-3	ASSIGRTGERDTQY
TRBV3-1/TRBV3-2	TRBJ2-5	ASSPTRRETQY
TRBV19	TRBJ1-5	ASIKGGAISNQPQH
TRBV5-1	TRBJ1-6	ASSSPGQPNSPLH
TRBV28	TRBJ1-2	ASSLDRGLYGYT
TRBV7-3	TRBJ2-1	ASSALAGGSYNEQF
TRBV5-1	TRBJ1-1	ASSNGGQGTEAF
TRBV3-1/TRBV3-2	TRBJ1-3	ASSQPGQEEGTIY
TRBV7-3	TRBJ1-6	ASSLQGAGSPLH
TRBV5-6	TRBJ2-5	ASSLLAPQETQY
TRBV6-1	TRBJ2-3	ATARGGADTQY
TRBV4-2	TRBJ1-2	ASSQGDGYT
TRBV30	TRBJ1-1	AWTTGVLGTEAF
TRBV7-2	TRBJ2-1	ASSLVGGGASYNEQF
TRBV19	TRBJ1-1	ASIISGQDNTEAF
TRBV9	TRBJ1-6	ASSPQPGQGSSYNSPLH
TRBV28	TRBJ1-1	ASMGGAFNTEAF
TRBV6-2/TRBV6-3	TRBJ1-1	ASSFTGQNTEAF
TRBV27	TRBJ1-6	ASRGAGTEILWHNSPLH
TRBV15	TRBJ2-3	ATSKPLAGGTDTQY
TRBV6-1	TRBJ1-3	ASSESGVSGNTIY
TRBV6-5	TRBJ1-5	ASSLQGSNQPQH
TRBV5-1	TRBJ2-1	ASSLRSSDEQF
TRBV7-2	TRBJ1-4	ASSLSGEKLF
TRBV5-1	TRBJ1-2	ASSPGQNYGYT
TRBV11-2	TRBJ1-5	ASSLGWSQGPQH
TRBV9	TRBJ2-5	ASSVGGLQETQY
TRBV6-8	TRBJ1-1	ASSYSELAQLRHTEAF
TRBV19	TRBJ1-1	ASSGPGTGGMNTEAF
TRBV5-1	TRBJ2-1	ASSSGGLAGIYNEQF
TRBV19	TRBJ1-2	ASSLGALGDSGYT
TRBV11-3	TRBJ1-6	ASSRGTGSNSPLH
TRBV7-2	TRBJ2-5	ASSTKGYSGSAETQY
TRBV7-9	TRBJ2-6	ASTHGDRASGANVLT
TRBV29-1	TRBJ2-5	SAHGGSGGQETQY